The clone carrying this T cell receptor beta chain was recorded many times. Its antigen remains unknown. This record belongs to a study of neurological immune-mediated disorders. Findings and caveats of the study: It was HTLV-1-associated myelopathy that showed the most TCR clonal expansion, while multiple sclerosis showed the least, falling below healthy controls. Private repertoires in all groups were suggested, as expanded clones shared no CDR3 amino acid sequences across subjects.

From 15-18 subjects, every sequencing run obtained over 200 million TCR-beta sequences. TCRdb fed the 5' RACE reads into MiXCR, producing one record per CDR3 protein. Here the sample spans more than 70,000 distinct CDR3 sequences, 10% to 13% being singletons. Regarding time point: longitudinal time-point 1 (baseline). Healthy control participants comprised blood bank volunteers in Maryland, USA. V lost 4 bases and J 6 bases, leaving 8 bases between the germline ends. The CDR3 is made up of 12 amino acids. Germline lookup yields CDR1 SGHAT and CDR2 FQNNGV. This sequence originates from a man aged 25 to 40 in good health. This chain links TRBV11-2 with TRBJ2-3; D perhaps matches TRBD1 (6 bases). Sample: PBMCs. The CDR3 loop reads CASSSTGDTQYF. The DNA of the CDR3 is TGTGCCAGCAGCTCAACAGGGGATACGCAGTATTTT.